Reported below is one T cell receptor (beta chain). This clonotype was recorded many times. There is no known antigen for this receptor. No quality values exist for individual bases; no much larger clone is one base distant. These reads were obtained on an Illumina HiSeq 2500. Quantitative 5'-RACE with molecular barcodes was used to prepare TCR beta libraries. In the authors' own workflow: A new computational method, built on a probabilistic model of VDJ rearrangement, was used to identify disease-linked TCR variants. TCRdb passed the public sequencing reads through fastp at Q25 and MiXCR, retaining productive beta sequences. Rows are combined by CDR3 protein, so each entry shows the most common genes and DNA. The V and J calls here are based on TCRdb, not the publication. The sample table holds 200,000 to 300,000 distinct CDR3 sequences, of which over 9.5% were seen once. The ten largest clones take up around 3% of the sample.

The data were obtained in a study of CD8 T cells in ankylosing spondylitis (dated by TCRdb to about 2017). Concerning the study at large: The study profiled T cell receptor beta repertoires in healthy donors and ankylosing spondylitis patients to find disease-linked TCR variants. The full study cohort was made up of about two dozen ankylosing spondylitis patients and more than 90 healthy donors. Samples of peripheral blood were taken, and for ankylosing spondylitis patients, synovial fluid was collected as well.

According to the germline V gene (reference sequence), CDR1 reads DFQATT and CDR2 reads SNEGSKA. The CDR3 numbers 15 residues from cysteine through phenylalanine. Only the CDR3 portion is preserved as DNA: 45 bases, with reading frame beginning at the first base. The junction shows trimming of 3 bases on V and 2 bases on J, plus 17 bases between the germline ends. Summary of the overall study and its limitations: In peripheral blood, the disease-linked clones were found at relatively low frequencies and had a CD8+ phenotype. Some motif variants had previously been reported in the synovial fluid and blood of reactive arthritis patients, which suggests shared mechanisms of disease initiation. Significant enrichment of the disease-linked clones was reported in matched synovial fluid samples from ankylosing spondylitis patients. Blood from ankylosing spondylitis patients appeared to be characterized by a TCR beta motif composed of about eight highly homologous amino acid variants.

This sequence was found in a male donor with ankylosing spondylitis or in good health (not recorded which). Sequencing used blood, either unsorted or a sorted T cell fraction (not recorded which). The chain is assembled from TRBV20-1 and TRBJ2-7, with TRBD2 tentatively as D gene (6 bases match). The encoded CDR3 is CSARRDGPFTYEQYF. Read as DNA, the sequence is TGCAGTGCTAGGCGGGACGGACCCTTTACCTACGAGCAGTACTTC.